The sequence of this TCR beta chain was determined in a study of T cells after yellow fever vaccination. Study details: Fractions containing few cells were prepared with SMART-Seq v4 Ultra Low Input.

Study results and limitations: Booster sampling recovered most clones from primary vaccination (approximately 97% CD4, around 88% CD8). Abundant clonotypes (contaminants from the bulk population) could be present in FACS-sorted repertoires.

This clonotype was seen a handful of times. Its specificity is not known. Production of TCR cDNA was by 5'RACE template switching, which also added a universal primer site and UMIs. TCRdb analysed the 5' RACE reads with MiXCR anew, one entry per CDR3 protein. The table has about 330,000 distinct CDR3 sequences, around 7% seen once. Source: PBMCs, taken about 41 days after the first yellow fever vaccination. The receptor's source is a man aged 18 to 30 who received the YFV17D yellow fever vaccine.

In DNA, the CDR3 is TGCGCCAGCAGCCAACTCGGGGGGGCCGGTACCTACGAGCAGTACTTC. Translated, it gives CASSQLGGAGTYEQYF. V usage is TRBV4-3 and J usage is TRBJ2-7; TRBD2 aligns across 8 bases. CDR3 size: 16 residues. Germline-derived CDR1 and CDR2 are LGHNA and YSLEER. The ends lost 2 bases at V and 2 bases at J; junction bases unmatched: 8.